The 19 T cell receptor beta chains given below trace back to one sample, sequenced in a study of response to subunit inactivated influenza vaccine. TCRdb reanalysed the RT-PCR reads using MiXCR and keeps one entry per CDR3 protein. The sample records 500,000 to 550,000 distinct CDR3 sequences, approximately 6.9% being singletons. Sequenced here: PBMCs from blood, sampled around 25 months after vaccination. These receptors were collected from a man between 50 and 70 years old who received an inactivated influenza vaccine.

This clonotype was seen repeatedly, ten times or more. CDR3 bases: TGTGCCACGGGGGAGGCGGATACGCAGTATTTT. It yields the protein CATGEADTQYF. The chain carries TRBV6-6 and TRBJ2-3, with D possibly being TRBD2 (6 bases). From germline, CDR1 is MNHNY and CDR2 SVGAGI (reference sequence). This CDR3 region has 11 residues. The V end was cut by 10 bases, the J end by 6 bases, with 11 bases between.

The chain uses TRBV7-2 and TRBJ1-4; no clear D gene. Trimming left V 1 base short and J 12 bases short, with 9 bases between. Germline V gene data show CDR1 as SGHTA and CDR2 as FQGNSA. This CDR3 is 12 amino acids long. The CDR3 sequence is CASSLGRMELFF. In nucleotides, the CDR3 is TGTGCCAGCAGCTTAGGACGGATGGAACTGTTTTTT.

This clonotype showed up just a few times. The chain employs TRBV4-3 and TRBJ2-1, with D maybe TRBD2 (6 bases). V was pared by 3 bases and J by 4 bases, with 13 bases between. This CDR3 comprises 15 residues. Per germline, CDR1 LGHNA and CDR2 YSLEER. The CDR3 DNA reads TGCGCCAGCAGCCAGGGTAGCGGACAATACAATGAGCAGTTCTTC. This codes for CASSQGSGQYNEQFF.

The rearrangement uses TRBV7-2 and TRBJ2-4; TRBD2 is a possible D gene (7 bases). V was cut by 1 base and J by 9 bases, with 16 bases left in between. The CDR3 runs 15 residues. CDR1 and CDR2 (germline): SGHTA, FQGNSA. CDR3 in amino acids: CASSLVRGAQGIQYF. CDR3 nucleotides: TGTGCCAGCAGCTTAGTACGGGGGGCTCAGGGCATTCAGTACTTC. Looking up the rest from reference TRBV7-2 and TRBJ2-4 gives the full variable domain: GAGVSQSPSNKVTEKGKDVELRCDPISGHTALYWYRQSLGQGLEFLIYFQGNSAPDKSGLPSDRFSAERTGGSVSTLTIQRTQQEDSAVYLCASSLVRGAQGIQYFGAGTRLSVL.

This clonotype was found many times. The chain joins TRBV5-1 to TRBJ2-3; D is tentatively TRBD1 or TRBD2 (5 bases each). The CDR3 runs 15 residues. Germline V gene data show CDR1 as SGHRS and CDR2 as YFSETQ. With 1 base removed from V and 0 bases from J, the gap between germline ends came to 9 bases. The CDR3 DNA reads TGCGCCAGCAGCTTGTGGGGACCTAGCACAGATACGCAGTATTTT. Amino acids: CASSLWGPSTDTQYF.

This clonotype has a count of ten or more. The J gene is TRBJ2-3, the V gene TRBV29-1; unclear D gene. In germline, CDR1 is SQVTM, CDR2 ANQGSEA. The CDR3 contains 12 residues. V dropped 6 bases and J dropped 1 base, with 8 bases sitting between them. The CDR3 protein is CSVLDGTDTQYF. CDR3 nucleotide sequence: TGCAGCGTGTTGGACGGCACAGATACGCAGTATTTT.

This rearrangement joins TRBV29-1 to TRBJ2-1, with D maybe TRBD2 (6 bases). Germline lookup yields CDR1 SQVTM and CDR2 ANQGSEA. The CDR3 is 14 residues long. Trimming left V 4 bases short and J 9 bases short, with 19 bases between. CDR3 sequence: CSVVGGAGNGEQFF. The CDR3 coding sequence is TGCAGCGTTGTTGGAGGGGCAGGGAACGGTGAGCAGTTCTTC.

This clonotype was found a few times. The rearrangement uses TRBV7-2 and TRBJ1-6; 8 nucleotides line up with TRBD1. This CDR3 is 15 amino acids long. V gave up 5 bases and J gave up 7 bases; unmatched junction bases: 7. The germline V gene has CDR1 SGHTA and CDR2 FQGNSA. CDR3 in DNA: TGTGCCAGCAGCCAGTGGACAGGGCCCAATTCACCCCTCCACTTT. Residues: CASSQWTGPNSPLHF.

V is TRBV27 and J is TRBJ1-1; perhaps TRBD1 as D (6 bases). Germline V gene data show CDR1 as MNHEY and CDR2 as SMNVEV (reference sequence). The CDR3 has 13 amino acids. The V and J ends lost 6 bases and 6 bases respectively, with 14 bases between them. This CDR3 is CASRKTGTAEAFF. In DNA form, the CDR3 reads TGTGCCAGCAGAAAAACAGGGACTGCTGAAGCTTTCTTT.

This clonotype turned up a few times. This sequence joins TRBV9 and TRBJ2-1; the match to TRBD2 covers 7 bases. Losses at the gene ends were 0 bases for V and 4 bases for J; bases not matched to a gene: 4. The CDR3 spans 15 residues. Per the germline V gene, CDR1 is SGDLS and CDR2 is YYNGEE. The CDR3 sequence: CASSVGGGRYNEQFF. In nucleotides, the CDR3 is TGTGCCAGCAGCGTAGGGGGCGGGAGATACAATGAGCAGTTCTTC.

CDR3 DNA: TGCGCCAGCAGCCAAGATACTGCCCGTCCTGTCCCAGATACGCAGTATTTT. This gives the protein CASSQDTARPVPDTQYF. The chain is built from TRBV4-1 and TRBJ2-3; D unresolved. The CDR3 runs 17 residues. V was trimmed by 0 bases and J by 4 bases, leaving 17 bases between them. Germline V gene lookup returns CDR1 MGHRA and CDR2 YSYEKL.

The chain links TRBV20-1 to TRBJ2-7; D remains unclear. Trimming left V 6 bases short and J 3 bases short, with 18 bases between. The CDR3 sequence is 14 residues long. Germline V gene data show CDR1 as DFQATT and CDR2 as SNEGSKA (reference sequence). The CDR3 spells CSAGPRGAHYEQYF. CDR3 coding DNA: TGCAGTGCCGGACCGAGAGGAGCCCACTACGAGCAGTACTTC.

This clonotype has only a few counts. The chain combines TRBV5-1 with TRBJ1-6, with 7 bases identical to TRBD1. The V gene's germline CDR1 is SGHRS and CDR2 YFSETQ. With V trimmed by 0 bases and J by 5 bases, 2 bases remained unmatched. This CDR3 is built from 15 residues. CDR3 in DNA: TGCGCCAGCAGCTTGGATGGGACAGATAATTCACCCCTCCACTTT. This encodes CASSLDGTDNSPLHF.

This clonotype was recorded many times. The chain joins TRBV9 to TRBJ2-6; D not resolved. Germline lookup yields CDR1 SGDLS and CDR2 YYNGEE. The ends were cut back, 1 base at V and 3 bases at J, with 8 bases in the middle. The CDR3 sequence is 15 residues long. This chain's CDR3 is CASSVLGNGANVLTF. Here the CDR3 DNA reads TGTGCCAGCAGCGTATTGGGTAATGGGGCCAACGTCCTGACTTTC.

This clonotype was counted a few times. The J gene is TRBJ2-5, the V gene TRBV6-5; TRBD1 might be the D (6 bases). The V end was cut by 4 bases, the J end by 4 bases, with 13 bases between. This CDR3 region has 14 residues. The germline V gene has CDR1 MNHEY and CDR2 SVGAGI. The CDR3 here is CASSSLTGIETQYF. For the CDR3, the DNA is TGTGCCAGCAGTTCCCTCACAGGGATAGAGACCCAGTACTTC.

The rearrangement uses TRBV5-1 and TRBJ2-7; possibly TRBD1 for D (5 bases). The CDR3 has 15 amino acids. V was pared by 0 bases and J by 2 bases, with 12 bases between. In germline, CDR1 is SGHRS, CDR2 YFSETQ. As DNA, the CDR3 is TGCGCCAGCAGCTTGGCCGGAGACAGACCCTACGAGCAGTACTTC. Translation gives CASSLAGDRPYEQYF.

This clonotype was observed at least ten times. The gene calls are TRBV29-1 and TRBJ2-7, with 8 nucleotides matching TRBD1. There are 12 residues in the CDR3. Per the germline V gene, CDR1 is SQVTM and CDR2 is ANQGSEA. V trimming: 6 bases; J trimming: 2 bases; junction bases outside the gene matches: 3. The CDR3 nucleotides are TGCAGCGTGAGGACAGGGCCCTACGAGCAGTACTTC. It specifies CSVRTGPYEQYF.

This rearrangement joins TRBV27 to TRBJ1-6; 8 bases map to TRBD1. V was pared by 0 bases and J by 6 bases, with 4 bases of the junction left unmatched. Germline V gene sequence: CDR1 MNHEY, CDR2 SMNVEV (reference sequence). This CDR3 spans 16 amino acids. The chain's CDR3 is CASSLSWDRTNSPLHF. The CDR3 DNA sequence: TGTGCCAGCAGTTTATCCTGGGACAGGACTAATTCACCCCTCCACTTT.

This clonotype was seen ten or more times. CDR3 DNA: TGTGCCAGCTCACCGTCGAACTTAGAGACCCAGTACTTC. Its translation: CASSPSNLETQYF. V is TRBV18 and J is TRBJ2-5, with D hard to call. The CDR3 loop spans 13 amino acids. V shed 3 bases and J shed 4 bases, with 9 bases lying between them. The germline CDR1 and CDR2 sequences are KGHSH and LQKENI.